A single sample gave rise to the 5 T cell receptor beta chains below, sequenced in a study of T cell responses to AZD1222 COVID-19 vaccine. Clones were sequenced by immunoSEQ multiplex PCR, and TCRdb holds only the in-frame ones, with some missing. The table includes some 87,000 clones, roughly 89% detected once. Sample: peripheral blood, taken on day 0 of MenACWY control vaccination. These receptors all come from an adult in good health.

This clone showed up just once. The V call is TRBV4-2, the J call TRBJ1-3, with TRBD1 matching 7 bases. CDR3 size: 17 residues. V trimming: 0 bases; J trimming: 1 base; junction bases outside the gene matches: 6. Germline CDR1 LGHNA, CDR2 YNFKEQ. CDR3 DNA sequence: TGTGCCAGCAGCCAAGACGGGACAGAAATTTCTGGAAACACCATATATTTT. The encoded protein is CASSQDGTEISGNTIYF.

This clone was observed a single time. The chain is built from TRBV5-6 and TRBJ1-4; the match to TRBD1 covers 9 bases. Germline V CDR1 and CDR2: SGHDT, YYEEEE. The V gene end was trimmed by 5 bases and the J gene end by 7 bases; junction bases not matched to a gene: 3. The CDR3 has 13 amino acids. CDR3 residues: CASRQGASEKLFF. CDR3 sequence (DNA): TGTGCCAGCAGACAGGGGGCGTCTGAAAAACTGTTTTTT.

The chain employs TRBV2 and TRBJ1-4; 8 nucleotides line up with TRBD1. The germline gives CDR1 SNHLY, CDR2 FYNNEI. The CDR3 length is 15 residues. Losses at the gene ends were 5 bases for V and 7 bases for J; bases not matched to a gene: 9. In nucleotides, the CDR3 is TGTGCCAGCAGTCTAATAGACAGGGGAGGTGAAAAACTGTTTTTT. It encodes CASSLIDRGGEKLFF.

The chain has TRBV28 and TRBJ1-5, with TRBD1 matching over 12 bases. CDR1 and CDR2 (germline): MDHEN, SYDVKM. V shed 6 bases, J shed 6 bases, and the junction held 6 bases outside the gene matches. The CDR3 consists of 15 residues. The CDR3 spells CASRKGQGAGQPQHF. The CDR3, as DNA: TGTGCCAGCAGGAAGGGACAGGGGGCTGGTCAGCCCCAGCATTTT.

This clone was picked up one time. This chain links TRBV29-1 with TRBJ2-1; a possible D gene is TRBD2 (5 bases). Germline V CDR1 and CDR2: SQVTM, ANQGSEA. This CDR3 contains 11 residues. Trimming removed 5 bases from V and 9 bases from J, with 11 bases in between. CDR3 DNA sequence: TGCAGCGTTAACCGGGATAGTGAGCAGTTCTTC. Its protein is CSVNRDSEQFF.